This T cell receptor (beta chain) is drawn from a study of cytomegalovirus exposure and HLA in healthy donors. Turning to the study itself: The approximately 660 first-cohort repertoires shared a platform with the approximately 110 validation repertoires, as reported in a later analysis. Study-level findings and limits: With high specificity and sensitivity, the classifier reportedly diagnosed cytomegalovirus status.

Assay: immunoSEQ multiplex PCR; the TCRdb copy retains only in-frame clones and omits some. The table has 130,000 to 150,000 clones, 80% to 95% seen once. The CDR3 consists of 14 residues. The V gene's germline CDR1 is MGHRA and CDR2 YSYEKL. Trimming removed 1 base from V and 5 bases from J, with 9 bases in between. Details on this clone: Its antigen is as yet unknown.

This chain connects TRBV4-1 to TRBJ1-5; unclear D gene. This receptor was identified in a man younger than 35 in good health and CMV-seronegative. Sequences were obtained from PBMCs. The CDR3 loop is CASSQGQRYQPQHF. The CDR3 bases are TGCGCCAGCAGCCAAGGGCAGAGGTATCAGCCCCAGCATTTT.